The source of this T cell receptor (beta chain) is a study of cytomegalovirus exposure and HLA in healthy donors. About the study: The roughly 110 validation repertoires used the same platform as the roughly 700 first-cohort repertoires (as reported by a later analysis). Findings and limits, study-wide: Accounts indicate the classifier identified cytomegalovirus status with strong specificity and sensitivity.

This CDR3 has 16 amino acids. Germline-derived CDR1 and CDR2 are LNHDA and SQIVND (reference sequence). Deletions cut 6 bases from V and 5 bases from J, with 21 bases between. Details on this clone: Its antigen is currently unknown.

Sequencing used immunoSEQ multiplex PCR; TCRdb keeps in-frame clones, though not all of them. The table records 80,000 to 100,000 clones, roughly 84% of them present only once. The chain uses TRBV19 and TRBJ2-3; tentative D call: TRBD2 (6 bases). The source is a man between 18 and 35 years old in good health and CMV-seropositive. Sequenced material: PBMCs. For the CDR3, the DNA is TGTGCCAGTAGGGAAAGCGGGCACGGTGGTGGAGATACGCAGTATTTT. It specifies CASRESGHGGGDTQYF.